The T cell receptor (beta chain) under discussion was sequenced for a study of regulatory T cells in long-lasting Graves disease. The overall study: Antithyroid drug use was under 3 months in newly diagnosed Graves' patients. Overall study findings and caveats: Persistent disease samples used TRBV28, TRBJ1-2 and TRBJ2-5 preferentially.

This clonotype was detected ten times or more. Antigen: not known. Construction of the TCR beta libraries employed iRepertoire HTBI primers in conjunction with Arm-PCR of CDR3 regions. TCRdb itself ran the multiplex PCR reads through MiXCR, one entry per CDR3 protein. The profile shows over 500,000 distinct CDR3 sequences, about 16% of them singletons. From germline, CDR1 is MNHNS and CDR2 SASEGT. Trimming pared 5 bases from V and 5 bases from J, leaving 13 bases between. The CDR3 runs 13 residues. Time point indicated: newly diagnosed GD, antithyroid drugs for less than 3 months. Extracted RNA from PBMCs served as the source of the TCR library. The same data also contributed to another study, on T cells in Graves' hyperthyroidism and ophthalmopathy. That source notes: Among the patients, aged 18 to 65, hyperthyroidism was newly diagnosed and had lasted under 2 months.

The chain carries TRBV6-1 and TRBJ2-7, with D hard to call. The specimen comprised peripheral blood mononuclear cells (PBMCs), sampled at new diagnosis, from a patient treated with antithyroid drugs. This clonotype originated in a woman aged 25 to 39 with Graves disease. The CDR3 region has the DNA TGTGCCAGCAGTAGGTCACTCGGCAACGAGCAGTACTTC. The encoded protein is CASSRSLGNEQYF.